The 21 T cell receptor beta chains below come from one sample, sequenced in a study of blood T cell repertoires in COVID-19. Sequencing used immunoSEQ multiplex PCR; TCRdb keeps in-frame clones, though not all of them. This table has around 450,000 clones, 75% to 90% appearing once. The specimen was peripheral blood. Source of these receptors: a woman in her twenties or thirties with acute or convalescent COVID-19.

The chain combines TRBV7-9 with TRBJ1-1; perhaps TRBD1 as D (6 bases). The length of the CDR3 is 15 residues. Germline V gene sequence: CDR1 SEHNR, CDR2 FQNEAQ (reference sequence). Between the trimmed V and J ends, which lost 5 bases and 1 base, there was a span of 14 bases. CDR3 DNA: TGTGCCAGCAGCCCATTAGGGGGAGCGAACACTGAAGCTTTCTTT. Amino acid sequence: CASSPLGGANTEAFF.

The chain recombines TRBV27 with TRBJ1-6; weak D call: TRBD1 (5 bases). CDR1 is MNHEY and CDR2 is SMNVEV in the germline V gene (reference sequence). Trimming shortened V by 2 bases and J by 14 bases, and 16 bases separated the two germline ends. CDR3 length: 14 amino acids. The CDR3 DNA reads TGTGCCAGCAGTTTAGCCCCGGGGGTATGGGCCCTCCACTTT. Translating gives CASSLAPGVWALHF.

To note about this clone: Other nucleotide sequences from this sample produce the same CDR3. CDR3 coding DNA: TGCGCCAGCAGCTTTACAGGGGGCTCCTACGAGCAGTACTTC. It translates to CASSFTGGSYEQYF. V and J are TRBV5-1 and TRBJ2-7, with 8 nucleotides matching TRBD1. Germline V CDR1 and CDR2: SGHRS, YFSETQ. V lost 2 bases and J lost 0; bases outside the gene matches: 1. CDR3 length: 14 amino acids.

The V call is TRBV20-1, the J call TRBJ1-2; TRBD1 is a possible D gene (5 bases). Trimming cost V 3 bases and J 0 bases, with 11 bases left between them. The length of the CDR3 is 14 residues. CDR1 is DFQATT and CDR2 is SNEGSKA in the germline V gene (reference sequence). The chain's CDR3 is CSASGTTANYGYTF. The DNA for the CDR3 is TGCAGTGCTAGTGGTACGACAGCTAACTATGGCTACACCTTC.

The CDR3 reads CASSLSGTGSYNEQFF. In DNA, the CDR3 is TGTGCCAGCAGCTTATCCGGGACAGGAAGCTACAATGAGCAGTTCTTC. V gene TRBV7-2 combines with J gene TRBJ2-1; 8 positions agree with TRBD1. V gave up 2 bases and J gave up 3 bases; unmatched junction bases: 6. This CDR3 region has 16 residues. From germline, CDR1 is SGHTA and CDR2 FQGNSA. Full variable domain (missing parts from reference TRBV7-2 and TRBJ2-1): GAGVSQSPSNKVTEKGKDVELRCDPISGHTALYWYRQSLGQGLEFLIYFQGNSAPDKSGLPSDRFSAERTGGSVSTLTIQRTQQEDSAVYLCASSLSGTGSYNEQFFGPGTRLTVL.

This sequence joins TRBV7-9 and TRBJ1-6; TRBD1 matches 10 bases. CDR3 length: 15 residues. The germline CDR1 and CDR2 sequences are SEHNR and FQNEAQ (reference sequence). Trimming cost V 3 bases and J 7 bases; bases outside gene matches: 3. CDR3 loop: CASSFTGQGNSPLHF. Written as DNA, the CDR3 is TGTGCCAGCAGCTTTACGGGACAGGGGAATTCACCCCTCCACTTT.

V usage is TRBV6-4 and J usage is TRBJ2-1; 7 nucleotides agree with TRBD2. J gave up 1 base and V 4 bases, and 10 bases lay outside the gene matches. CDR3 size: 17 residues. Germline-derived CDR1 and CDR2 are MRHNA and SNTAGT. The CDR3 region has the DNA TGTGCCAGCAGTGTTCGAGCAGGGAGGGTTTCCTACAATGAGCAGTTCTTC. Residues: CASSVRAGRVSYNEQFF.

The V call is TRBV7-8, the J call TRBJ2-5, with D perhaps matching TRBD1 (6 bases). This CDR3 has 15 residues. Trimming stripped 5 bases from V and 2 bases from J, with 15 bases between. From germline, CDR1 is SGHVS and CDR2 FQNEAQ. CDR3 sequence (DNA): TGTGCCAGCAGCAAAATGCCAGGGGCGCAAGAGACCCAGTACTTC. Translating it yields CASSKMPGAQETQYF. Drawing the rest from reference TRBV7-8 and TRBJ2-5, the complete variable domain is GAGVSQSPRYKVAKRGQDVALRCDPISGHVSLFWYQQALGQGPEFLTYFQNEAQLDKSGLPSDRFFAERPEGSVSTLKIQRTQQEDSAVYLCASSKMPGAQETQYFGPGTRLLVL.

The rearrangement links TRBV7-9 to TRBJ2-7; TRBD1 agrees at 7 bases. The junction had 12 bases not matched to a gene; V was cut back by 5 bases and J by 5 bases. There are 15 residues in the CDR3. The V gene's germline CDR1 is SEHNR and CDR2 FQNEAQ (reference sequence). CDR3 nucleotide sequence: TGTGCCAGCAGCCAGGGGGACACCCTGGTCCACGAGCAGTACTTC. This codes for CASSQGDTLVHEQYF.

This chain uses TRBV7-9 with TRBJ2-5; D is unresolved. The CDR3 loop spans 15 amino acids. Germline V CDR1 and CDR2: SEHNR, FQNEAQ (reference sequence). V was pared by 4 bases and J by 6 bases, with 18 bases between. CDR3 sequence: CASSSLSMSRKTQYF. For the CDR3, the DNA is TGTGCCAGCAGCTCCCTAAGTATGAGCCGAAAGACCCAGTACTTC.

The rearrangement links TRBV19 to TRBJ2-7, with TRBD2 identical over 7 bases. The CDR3 is 13 amino acids. Germline V gene sequence: CDR1 LNHDA, CDR2 SQIVND (reference sequence). J lost 3 bases, V lost 3 bases, and 2 bases had no gene match. The CDR3, as DNA: TGTGCCAGTAGTATCGGCGGGAGCTACGAGCAGTACTTC. Translating it yields CASSIGGSYEQYF.

The chain links TRBV3-1 (or the pseudogene TRBV3-2) to TRBJ2-7; D is unclear. Germline loops: CDR1 LGHDT, CDR2 YNNKEL (reference sequence). Deletions cut 5 bases from V and 2 bases from J, with 13 bases between. The CDR3 is made up of 14 amino acids. In DNA form, the CDR3 reads TGTGCCAGCAGCGAAACAAGTACAGCCTACGAGCAGTACTTC. Encoded protein: CASSETSTAYEQYF.

The V call is TRBV19, the J call TRBJ1-2; 11 nucleotides match TRBD1. This CDR3 has 16 amino acids. Germline lookup yields CDR1 LNHDA and CDR2 SQIVND (reference sequence). The junction had 5 bases not matched to a gene; V was cut back by 5 bases and J by 0 bases. As DNA, the CDR3 is TGTGCCAGTAGTTCGGACAGGGGGCGTACTAACTATGGCTACACCTTC. Translating it yields CASSSDRGRTNYGYTF.

The V call is TRBV19, the J call TRBJ1-2, with TRBD1 as a possible D gene (5 bases). V lost 1 base and J 6 bases, leaving 21 bases between the germline ends. This CDR3 is built from 17 residues. CDR1 is LNHDA and CDR2 is SQIVND in the germline V gene (reference sequence). This CDR3 is CASSIVLSQEGFDGYTF. The DNA for the CDR3 is TGTGCCAGTAGTATAGTATTGTCACAGGAGGGATTTGATGGCTACACCTTC.

The CDR3: CASSLLQGAGNEKLFF. The CDR3 region has the DNA TGTGCCAGCAGTTTACTCCAGGGGGCTGGAAATGAAAAACTGTTTTTT. V usage is TRBV28 and J usage is TRBJ1-4; 8 nucleotides match TRBD1. The CDR3 sequence is 16 residues long. Per the germline V gene, CDR1 is MDHEN and CDR2 is SYDVKM. Losses at the gene ends were 2 bases for V and 5 bases for J; bases not matched to a gene: 7.

V usage is TRBV19 and J usage is TRBJ2-1; TRBD2 is a possible D gene (6 bases). Germline V CDR1 and CDR2: LNHDA, SQIVND (reference sequence). The CDR3 covers 12 residues. V was shortened by 5 bases and J by 6 bases, with 8 bases between the two germline ends. The CDR3 here is CASSLLANEQFF. CDR3 sequence (DNA): TGTGCCAGTAGTTTACTAGCCAATGAGCAGTTCTTC.

CDR3 sequence reads: CASSQDSSRGDYGYTF. The CDR3 DNA follows: TGTGCCAGCAGCCAAGATTCGTCCAGGGGGGATTATGGCTACACCTTC. The chain carries TRBV3-1 (or the pseudogene TRBV3-2) and TRBJ1-2, with 7 bases aligning to TRBD1. Germline CDR1 and CDR2: LGHDT and YNNKEL (reference sequence). Trimming took 0 bases from V and 5 from J; bases not matched to a gene: 9. The CDR3 runs 16 residues.

V is TRBV9 and J is TRBJ2-3; 7 positions match TRBD2. With V trimmed by 0 bases and J by 0 bases, 4 bases remained unmatched. Germline loops: CDR1 SGDLS, CDR2 YYNGEE. This CDR3 region has 16 residues. For the CDR3, the DNA is TGTGCCAGCAGCGTAGGGCCGCGGGGGAGCACAGATACGCAGTATTTT. It yields the protein CASSVGPRGSTDTQYF. The variable domain in full, completed from reference TRBV9 and TRBJ2-3, reads DSGVTQTPKHLITATGQRVTLRCSPRSGDLSVYWYQQSLDQGLQFLIQYYNGEERAKGNILERFSAQQFPDLHSELNLSSLELGDSALYFCASSVGPRGSTDTQYFGPGTRLTVL.

This sequence joins TRBV5-1 and TRBJ2-7; D is ambiguous. Trimming shortened V by 1 base and J by 2 bases, and 13 bases separated the two germline ends. CDR1 SGHRS and CDR2 YFSETQ come from the germline V gene. The CDR3 contains 15 residues. This CDR3 reads CASSLLSTITYEQYF. DNA for the CDR3: TGCGCCAGCAGCTTGCTTAGCACCATAACCTACGAGCAGTACTTC.

The V call is TRBV3-1 (or the pseudogene TRBV3-2), the J call TRBJ2-3; D ambiguous. Germline values: CDR1 LGHDT, CDR2 YNNKEL (reference sequence). Trimming shortened V by 2 bases and J by 6 bases, and 6 bases separated the two germline ends. This CDR3 contains 12 residues. The CDR3 DNA sequence: TGTGCCAGCAGCCAAAATCAGGATACGCAGTATTTT. This sequence encodes CASSQNQDTQYF.

This rearrangement joins TRBV11-2 to TRBJ1-4; a weak D match, TRBD1 (5 bases). Between the trimmed V and J ends, which lost 5 bases and 7 bases, there was a span of 17 bases. The CDR3 is 15 amino acids. CDR1 SGHAT and CDR2 FQNNGV come from the germline V gene. For the CDR3, the DNA is TGTGCCAGCAGCCCCAAAGACAGTAATAGTGAAAAACTGTTTTTT. Protein product: CASSPKDSNSEKLFF.